The 17 T cell receptor beta chains below all came from one sample that was sequenced in a study of low-dose radiotherapy and immunotherapy resistance in tumors. The time point is: before trial treatment. With TRAV- and TRBV-specific primers, first-strand cDNA was made, covering the alpha and beta chains. The TCRs were subjected to amplification over roughly 18 PCR cycles employing a constant-region primer in conjunction with a V-primer adapter. One entry per CDR3 protein results from TCRdb running MiXCR on the reads. Of 54,000 or so distinct CDR3 sequences detected, almost 25% appear once; the ten largest clones hold under 6.5%. Source: PBMCs, taken before treatment. The source of these receptors is a male donor with prostate cancer.

This clonotype was observed many times. The chain couples TRBV3-1 to TRBJ2-1, with D unclear. Between the trimmed V and J ends, which lost 1 base and 10 bases, there was a span of 17 bases. Germline V gives CDR1 LGHDT, CDR2 YNNKEL (reference sequence). CDR3 length equals 15 residues. The CDR3 spells CASSQAADSRFEQFF. The CDR3 region has the DNA TGTGCCAGCAGCCAAGCGGCGGATTCTAGATTCGAGCAGTTCTTC.

Comments on this clonotype: At one end, the junction sequence differs from germline, possibly due to a read error. The chain joins TRBV11-3 to TRBJ2-1; 8 nucleotides align to TRBD2. Germline CDR1 and CDR2: SGHNT and YENEEA. There are 14 residues in the CDR3. The CDR3 is CTSSLVSGADEQFF. In nucleotides, the CDR3 is TGTACCAGCAGCTTAGTTAGCGGGGCAGATGAGCAGTTCTTC. The full variable domain, with the rest looked up from reference TRBV11-3 and TRBJ2-1, is EAGVVQSPRYKIIEKKQPVAFWCNPISGHNTLYWYLQNLGQGPELLIRYENEEAVDDSQLPKDRFSAERLKGVDSTLKIQPAELGDSAVYLCTSSLVSGADEQFFGPGTRLTVL.

On this clonotype: A far larger clone is only one base removed, so a read error is likely. The CDR3, as DNA: TGTGCCAGCACGATAAGGGGCTCTCAGCCCCAGCATTTT. Its protein product is CASTIRGSQPQHF. V is TRBV6-1 and J is TRBJ1-5; a weak D match, TRBD1 (5 bases). This CDR3 region has 13 residues. The V gene's germline CDR1 is MNHNS and CDR2 SASEGT. V lost 7 bases and J 6 bases, leaving 13 bases between the germline ends.

This clonotype has ten or more counts. The chain combines TRBV6-5 with TRBJ2-7; tentatively, D is TRBD1 or TRBD2 (5 bases each). The V and J ends lost 2 bases and 2 bases respectively, with 10 bases between them. CDR3 length: 14 amino acids. The germline CDR1 and CDR2 sequences are MNHEY and SVGAGI. The CDR3 here is CASSYAPGPYEQYF. The DNA of the CDR3 is TGTGCCAGCAGTTACGCTCCGGGACCCTACGAGCAGTACTTC.

The rearrangement joins TRBV5-1 to TRBJ2-2; 15 nucleotides align to TRBD2. Germline CDR1 is SGHRS and CDR2 is YFSETQ. CDR3 length equals 19 residues. Germline trimming cut 4 bases from V and 4 bases from J; bases unmatched to any gene: 11. This CDR3 reads CASSPMGLAGGKATGELFF. The CDR3 DNA reads as TGCGCCAGCAGCCCTATGGGACTAGCGGGAGGCAAGGCCACCGGGGAGCTGTTTTTT.

The rearrangement links TRBV7-9 to TRBJ2-7; TRBD1 or TRBD2 may be the D gene (6 bases each). Germline V gives CDR1 SEHNR, CDR2 FQNEAQ (reference sequence). The CDR3 contains 13 residues. V lost 5 bases to trimming and J lost 5 bases, with 13 bases between them. As DNA, the CDR3 is TGTGCCAGCAGCCGGGGGCTTCTCGACGAGCAGTACTTC. Protein sequence: CASSRGLLDEQYF. The variable domain in full, with the rest retrieved from reference TRBV7-9 and TRBJ2-7, is DTGVSQNPRHKITKRGQNVTFRCDPISEHNRLYWYRQTLGQGPEFLTYFQNEAQLEKSRLLSDRFSAERPKGSFSTLEIQRTEQGDSAMYLCASSRGLLDEQYFGPGTRLTVT.

This clonotype was seen many times. The chain uses TRBV29-1 and TRBJ1-2; D call uncertain. The CDR3 has 12 amino acids. The germline V gene has CDR1 SQVTM and CDR2 ANQGSEA. Trimming stripped 7 bases from V and 5 bases from J, with 14 bases between. CDR3 protein: CSADAGLYGYTF. CDR3 coding DNA: TGCAGCGCTGACGCCGGGCTTTATGGCTACACCTTC.

This clonotype was counted many times. This chain joins TRBV10-2 and TRBJ1-5; a weak D match, TRBD1 (5 bases). CDR1 and CDR2 (germline): WSHSY, SAAADI. The CDR3 extends over 14 amino acids. V was clipped by 2 bases and J by 3 bases, with 8 bases between them. The CDR3 region is CASSEPGANQPQHF. In DNA form, the CDR3 reads TGCGCCAGCAGTGAGCCCGGGGCCAATCAGCCCCAGCATTTT.

This clonotype has at least ten counts. This chain joins TRBV2 and TRBJ1-2, with D unresolved. Germline values: CDR1 SNHLY, CDR2 FYNNEI. Between the trimmed V and J ends, which lost 7 bases and 7 bases, there was a span of 13 bases. CDR3 size: 12 residues. For the CDR3, the DNA is TGTGCCAGCACCGGAGAGCTCGTTGGCTACACCTTC. Its protein product is CASTGELVGYTF. The variable domain in full, with the rest retrieved from reference TRBV2 and TRBJ1-2, is EPEVTQTPSHQVTQMGQEVILRCVPISNHLYFYWYRQILGQKVEFLVSFYNNEISEKSEIFDDQFSVERPDGSNFTLKIRSTKLEDSAMYFCASTGELVGYTFGSGTRLTVV.

The chain employs TRBV27 and TRBJ2-1; no definite D call. V lost 3 bases, J lost 2 bases, and 5 bases lay in between. The CDR3 loop spans 13 amino acids. From germline, CDR1 is MNHEY and CDR2 SMNVEV (reference sequence). The CDR3 nucleotides are TGTGCCAGCAGTTTTGTGGCCTACAATGAGCAGTTCTTC. The encoded protein is CASSFVAYNEQFF.

The rearrangement links TRBV7-2 to TRBJ2-7, with a tentative D call TRBD1 (6 bases). V was clipped by 5 bases and J by 0 bases, with 17 bases between them. This CDR3 has 16 residues. In germline, CDR1 is SGHTA, CDR2 FQGNSA. The CDR3 sequence is CASSPRGRGSSYEQYF. In nucleotides, the CDR3 is TGTGCCAGCAGCCCTCGCGGAAGGGGGAGCTCCTACGAGCAGTACTTC.

V is TRBV20-1 and J is TRBJ2-1; TRBD2 matches at 13 bases. Germline CDR1 DFQATT, CDR2 SNEGSKA (reference sequence). There are 16 residues in the CDR3. The junction had 11 bases not matched to a gene; V was cut back by 5 bases and J by 7 bases. CDR3 region: CSAPISGLAGLNEQFF. CDR3 coding DNA: TGCAGTGCTCCCATTTCGGGACTAGCGGGACTTAATGAGCAGTTCTTC.

The chain joins TRBV7-6 to TRBJ2-6; no definite D call. Germline CDR1 SGHVS, CDR2 FNYEAQ. This CDR3 has 16 residues. The V and J ends lost 5 bases and 3 bases respectively, with 14 bases between them. The CDR3 DNA sequence: TGTGCCAGCAGCGCCCGGATAACTGGTGGGGCCAACGTCCTGACTTTC. This translates into CASSARITGGANVLTF.

This clonotype was observed at least ten times. The chain carries TRBV3-1 and TRBJ2-2; D gene uncertain. The CDR3 is made up of 15 amino acids. The germline V gene has CDR1 LGHDT and CDR2 YNNKEL (reference sequence). Trimming removed 0 bases at V and 2 bases at J, with 7 bases between. CDR3 in amino acids: CASSQERPNTGELFF. In nucleotides, the CDR3 is TGTGCCAGCAGCCAAGAACGGCCAAACACCGGGGAGCTGTTTTTT.

This clonotype appeared many times. The V call is TRBV5-1, the J call TRBJ1-1; 9 bases are shared with TRBD1. Looked up from germline, CDR1 is SGHRS and CDR2 is YFSETQ. The CDR3 is made up of 13 amino acids. V was pared by 4 bases and J by 5 bases, with 3 bases of the junction left unmatched. The CDR3 spells CASSKGQGTEAFF. The CDR3 DNA sequence: TGCGCCAGCAGCAAGGGACAGGGAACTGAAGCTTTCTTT.

This clonotype was observed many times. This rearrangement joins TRBV5-1 to TRBJ2-3, with D perhaps TRBD2 (5 bases). The germline gives CDR1 SGHRS, CDR2 YFSETQ. The germline V and J ends were trimmed by 3 bases and 6 bases, with 11 bases remaining between them. The CDR3 extends over 13 amino acids. Written as DNA, the CDR3 is TGCGCCAGCAGCTGGAGGCCGTCGGATACGCAGTATTTT. Its translation is CASSWRPSDTQYF.

At least ten counts were recorded for this clonotype. CDR3 loop: CASSLEAGARNTEAFF. CDR3 in DNA: TGCGCCAGCAGCTTGGAGGCCGGGGCGAGAAACACTGAAGCTTTCTTT. The chain combines TRBV5-1 with TRBJ1-1; tentative D call: TRBD1 (5 bases). Germline lookup yields CDR1 SGHRS and CDR2 YFSETQ. The germline V and J ends were trimmed by 0 bases and 2 bases, with 14 bases remaining between them. The CDR3 spans 16 residues.